This T cell receptor beta chain originates from a study of blood T cell repertoires in COVID-19. This CDR3 has 18 amino acids. V dropped 4 bases and J dropped 0; count of bases not matched to a gene: 8. Germline V lookup: CDR1 SGHRS, CDR2 YFSETQ. Clones were sequenced by immunoSEQ multiplex PCR, and TCRdb holds only the in-frame ones, with some missing. This table has over 75,000 clones, approximately 90% appearing once. The rearrangement links TRBV5-1 to TRBJ2-6; 9 bases line up with TRBD1. Sequencing was carried out using peripheral blood. The sequence derives from a human donor with COVID-19, enrolled during active disease. The donor label of this sample is uncertain. The CDR3 here is CASSKWTGEGSGANVLTF. The CDR3 DNA reads as TGCGCCAGCAGCAAATGGACAGGGGAAGGCTCTGGGGCCAACGTCCTGACTTTC.